The clone carrying this TCR beta chain came up many times. The antigen is undetermined. Other DNA sequences in this sample translate to the same CDR3. This record comes from a study of shared clonotypes between healthy human individuals. General study findings and limits: When naive CD4 clonotypes were compared across a few donors, 5% to 5.5% were shared.

Libraries were prepared by immunoSEQ multiplex PCR; TCRdb keeps only in-frame clonotypes and omits some of them. The sample includes hundreds of thousands of clones, around 67% seen only once; the top ten take about 10%. The receptor's source is a young man in good health. What was sequenced was memory CD4+ T cells sorted from blood. Subset: CD45RA-negative fraction.

The CDR3 loop reads CASSRGTAQETQYF. The CDR3 DNA follows: TGCGCCAGCAGCCGGGGGACAGCACAAGAGACCCAGTACTTC. The V and J genes are TRBV5-1 and TRBJ2-5; D possibly corresponds to TRBD1 (7 bases). Trimming took off 4 bases at V and 2 bases at J, with 12 bases between the two ends. The CDR3 has 14 residues. Germline V gene data show CDR1 as SGHRS and CDR2 as YFSETQ.